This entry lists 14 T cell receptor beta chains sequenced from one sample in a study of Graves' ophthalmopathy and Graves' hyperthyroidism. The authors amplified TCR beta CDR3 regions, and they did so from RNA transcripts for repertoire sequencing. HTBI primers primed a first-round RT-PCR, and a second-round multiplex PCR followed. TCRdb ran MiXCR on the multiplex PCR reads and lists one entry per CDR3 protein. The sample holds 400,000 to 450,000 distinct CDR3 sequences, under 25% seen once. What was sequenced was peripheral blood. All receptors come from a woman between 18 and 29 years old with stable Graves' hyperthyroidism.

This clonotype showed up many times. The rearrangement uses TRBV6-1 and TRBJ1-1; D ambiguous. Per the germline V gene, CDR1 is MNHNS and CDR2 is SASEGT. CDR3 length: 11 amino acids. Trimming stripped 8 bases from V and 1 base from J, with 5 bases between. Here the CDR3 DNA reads TGTGCCAGCGTAGCGAACACTGAAGCTTTCTTT. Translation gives CASVANTEAFF.

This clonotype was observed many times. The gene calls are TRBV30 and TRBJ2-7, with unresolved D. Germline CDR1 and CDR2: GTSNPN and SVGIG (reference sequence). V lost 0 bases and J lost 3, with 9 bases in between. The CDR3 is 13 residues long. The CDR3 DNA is TGTGCCTGGAGTGTAGGTGCTAGCTACGAGCAGTACTTC. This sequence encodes CAWSVGASYEQYF.

CDR3 sequence reads: CASSYRGFTSYEQYF. CDR3 nucleotides: TGTGCCAGCAGTTACAGGGGGTTCACTTCCTACGAGCAGTACTTC. This chain uses TRBV28 with TRBJ2-7; 8 bases match TRBD1. Trimming removed 4 bases from V and 1 base from J; junction bases left unmatched: 6. Germline loops: CDR1 MDHEN, CDR2 SYDVKM. The CDR3 extends over 15 amino acids.

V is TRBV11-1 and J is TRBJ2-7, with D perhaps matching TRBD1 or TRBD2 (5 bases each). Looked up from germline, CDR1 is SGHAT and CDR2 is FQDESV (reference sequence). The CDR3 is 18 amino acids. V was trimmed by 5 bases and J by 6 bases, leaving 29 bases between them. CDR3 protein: CASSPWAGSGTQIAEQYF. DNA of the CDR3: TGTGCCAGCAGCCCATGGGCCGGTTCCGGGACCCAGATCGCCGAGCAGTACTTC.

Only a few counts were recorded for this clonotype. In DNA, the CDR3 is TGCGCCAGCAGCTTGGACAGCGCCTATGGCTACACCTTC. It yields the protein CASSLDSAYGYTF. The V gene is TRBV5-1, the J gene TRBJ1-2; D unclear. The CDR3 is 13 residues long. Trimming took 0 bases from V and 4 from J, leaving 7 bases between them. Looked up from germline, CDR1 is SGHRS and CDR2 is YFSETQ.

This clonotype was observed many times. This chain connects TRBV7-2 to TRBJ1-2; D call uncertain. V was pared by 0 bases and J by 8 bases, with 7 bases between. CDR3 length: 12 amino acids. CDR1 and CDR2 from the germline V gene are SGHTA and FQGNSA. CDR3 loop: CASSLATTGYTF. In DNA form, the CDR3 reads TGTGCCAGCAGCTTAGCGACGACGGGCTACACCTTC.

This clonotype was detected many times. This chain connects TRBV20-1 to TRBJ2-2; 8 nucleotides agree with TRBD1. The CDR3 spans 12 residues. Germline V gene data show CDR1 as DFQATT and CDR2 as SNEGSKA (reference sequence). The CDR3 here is CSAGQGTGELFF. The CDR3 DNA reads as TGCAGCGCAGGACAGGGCACCGGGGAGCTGTTTTTT.

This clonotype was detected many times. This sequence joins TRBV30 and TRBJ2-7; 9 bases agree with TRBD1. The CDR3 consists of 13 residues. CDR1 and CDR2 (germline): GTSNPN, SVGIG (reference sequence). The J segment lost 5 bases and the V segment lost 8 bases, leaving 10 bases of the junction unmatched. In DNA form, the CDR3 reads TGTGCCAGGGCCAAAGGACAGGGGCACGAGCAGTACTTC. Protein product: CARAKGQGHEQYF.

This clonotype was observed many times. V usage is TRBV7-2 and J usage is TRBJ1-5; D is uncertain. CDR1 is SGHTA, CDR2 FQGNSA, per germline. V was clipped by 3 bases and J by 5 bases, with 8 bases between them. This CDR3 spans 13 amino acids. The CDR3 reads CASSFQDDQPQHF. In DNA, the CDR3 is TGTGCCAGCAGCTTCCAAGATGATCAGCCCCAGCATTTT.

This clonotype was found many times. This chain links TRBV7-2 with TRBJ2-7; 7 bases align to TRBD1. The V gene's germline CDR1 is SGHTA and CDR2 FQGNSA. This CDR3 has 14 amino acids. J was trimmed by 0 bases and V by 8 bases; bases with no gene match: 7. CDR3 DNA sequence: TGTGCCAGCGAAGGCCGGGACAGCTCCTACGAGCAGTACTTC. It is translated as CASEGRDSSYEQYF. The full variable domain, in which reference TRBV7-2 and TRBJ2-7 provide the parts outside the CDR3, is GAGVSQSPSNKVTEKGKDVELRCDPISGHTALYWYRQSLGQGLEFLIYFQGNSAPDKSGLPSDRFSAERTGGSVSTLTIQRTQQEDSAVYLCASEGRDSSYEQYFGPGTRLTVT.

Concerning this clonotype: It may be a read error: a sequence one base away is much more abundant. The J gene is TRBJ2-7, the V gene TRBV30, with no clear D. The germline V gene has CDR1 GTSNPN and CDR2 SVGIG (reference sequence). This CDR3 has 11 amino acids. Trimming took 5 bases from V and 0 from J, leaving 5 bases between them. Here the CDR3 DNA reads TGTGCCTGGGGGGACTCCTACGAGCAGTACTTC. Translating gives CAWGDSYEQYF.

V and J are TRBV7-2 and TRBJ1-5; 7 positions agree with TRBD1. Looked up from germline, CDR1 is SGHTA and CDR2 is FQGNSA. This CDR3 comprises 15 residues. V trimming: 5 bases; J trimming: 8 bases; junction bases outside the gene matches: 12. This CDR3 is CASSRQGMAGEPQHF. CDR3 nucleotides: TGTGCCAGCAGCCGACAGGGAATGGCCGGGGAGCCCCAGCATTTT.

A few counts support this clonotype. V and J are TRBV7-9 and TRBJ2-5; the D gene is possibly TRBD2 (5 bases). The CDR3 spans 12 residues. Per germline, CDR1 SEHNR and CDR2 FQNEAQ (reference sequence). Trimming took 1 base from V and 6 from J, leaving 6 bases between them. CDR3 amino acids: CASSLDGKTQYF. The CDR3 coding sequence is TGTGCCAGCAGCTTAGACGGGAAGACCCAGTACTTC.

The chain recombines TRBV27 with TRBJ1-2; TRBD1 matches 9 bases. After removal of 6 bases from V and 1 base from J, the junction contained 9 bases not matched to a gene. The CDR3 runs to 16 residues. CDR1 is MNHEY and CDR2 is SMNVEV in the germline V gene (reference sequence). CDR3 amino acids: CASSPQGATDNYGYTF. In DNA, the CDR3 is TGTGCCAGCAGCCCACAGGGGGCAACGGATAACTATGGCTACACCTTC.